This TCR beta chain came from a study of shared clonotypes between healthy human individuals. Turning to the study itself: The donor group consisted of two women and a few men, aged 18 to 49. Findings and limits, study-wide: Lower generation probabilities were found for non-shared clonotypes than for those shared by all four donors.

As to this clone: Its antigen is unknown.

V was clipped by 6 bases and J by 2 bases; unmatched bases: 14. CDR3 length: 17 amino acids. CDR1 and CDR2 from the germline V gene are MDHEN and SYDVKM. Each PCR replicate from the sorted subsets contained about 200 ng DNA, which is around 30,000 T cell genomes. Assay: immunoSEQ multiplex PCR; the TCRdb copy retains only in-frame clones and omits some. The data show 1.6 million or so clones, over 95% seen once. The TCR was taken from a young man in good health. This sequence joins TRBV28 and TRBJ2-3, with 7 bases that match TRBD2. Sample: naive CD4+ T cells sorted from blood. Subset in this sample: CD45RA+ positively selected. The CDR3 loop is CASSHFSRGSPTDTQYF. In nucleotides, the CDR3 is TGTGCCAGCAGCCATTTTTCACGCGGGAGTCCCACAGATACGCAGTATTTT.